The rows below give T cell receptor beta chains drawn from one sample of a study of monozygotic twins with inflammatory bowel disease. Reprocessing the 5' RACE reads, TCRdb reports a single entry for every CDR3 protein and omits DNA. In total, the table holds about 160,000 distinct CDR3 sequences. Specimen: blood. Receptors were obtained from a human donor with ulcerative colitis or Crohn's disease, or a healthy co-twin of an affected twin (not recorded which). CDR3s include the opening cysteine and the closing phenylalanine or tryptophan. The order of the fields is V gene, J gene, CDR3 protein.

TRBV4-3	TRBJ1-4	CASSQVRSTNEKLFF
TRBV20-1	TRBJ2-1	CSASQAVSNEQFF
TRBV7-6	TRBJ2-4	CASSPGQGGDIQYF
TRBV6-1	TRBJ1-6	CASSSDRVMNSPLHF
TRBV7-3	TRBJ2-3	CASSPGPNTDTQYF
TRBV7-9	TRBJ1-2	CASSFRVDRDDYGYTF
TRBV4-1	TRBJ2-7	CASSQASGEGGTYEQYF
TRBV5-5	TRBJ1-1	CASSWADTHPDEAFF
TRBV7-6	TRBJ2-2	CASSFLSSVNTGELFF
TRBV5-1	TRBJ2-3	CASQVLRSTDTQYF
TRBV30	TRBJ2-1	CAWTPRLAPYNEQFF
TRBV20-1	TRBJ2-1	CSARVPGLAGEEQFF
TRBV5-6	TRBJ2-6	CASSPKIAGANVLTF
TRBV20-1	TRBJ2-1	CSAVTGVGSGNEQFF
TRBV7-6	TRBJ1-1	CASSRRGVTEAFF
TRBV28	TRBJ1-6	CASLGGTDHNSPLHF
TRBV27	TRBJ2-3	CASSPLSGRASDTQYF
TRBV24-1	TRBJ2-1	CATSDQPRTSGRALNYEQFF
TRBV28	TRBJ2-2	CASSLWGARGSNTGELFF
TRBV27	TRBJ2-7	CASSLVRSSYEQYF
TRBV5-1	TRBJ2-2	CASSLYGTGDTGELFF
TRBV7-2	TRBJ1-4	CASSLRRWAVDEKLFF
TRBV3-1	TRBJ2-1	CASSQDAGAGGGNEQFF
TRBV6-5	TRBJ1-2	CASSYSLGQGAGYGYTF
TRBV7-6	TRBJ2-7	CASSGLTSSTYEQYF
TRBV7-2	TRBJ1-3	CASSLSGHTGNTIYF
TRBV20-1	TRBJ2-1	CSARDSGQHNEQFF
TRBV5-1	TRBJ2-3	CASSPSGADTQYF
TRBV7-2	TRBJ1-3	CASSLGRNTIYF
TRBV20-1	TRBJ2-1	CSARDRGRYNEQFF
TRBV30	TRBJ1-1	CAWSTQGDTEAFF
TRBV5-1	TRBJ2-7	CASSPGLAEFYEQYF
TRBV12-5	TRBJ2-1	CASGYPRGGIGDEQFF
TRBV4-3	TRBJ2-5	CASSQGQYQETQYF
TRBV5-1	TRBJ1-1	CASSFGPSGENTEAFF
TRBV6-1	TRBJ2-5	CASSGGQGAWETQYF
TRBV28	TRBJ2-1	CASSPTTPSSFNEQFF
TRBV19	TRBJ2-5	CASRGTRETQYF
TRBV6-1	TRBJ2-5	CASSHQRREETQYF
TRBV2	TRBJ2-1	CASSYRTSPYNEQFF
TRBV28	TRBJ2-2	CASSSTLLPGLAENTGELFF
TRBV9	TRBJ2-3	CASTTSGTTDTQYF
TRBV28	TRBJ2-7	CATQGLAVGYEQYF
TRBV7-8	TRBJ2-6	CASSRESSRSGANVLTF
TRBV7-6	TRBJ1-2	CASSSAEGAGYTF
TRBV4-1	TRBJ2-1	CASSQDRLADNEQFF
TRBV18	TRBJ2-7	CASSPPLAGGPGSYEQYF
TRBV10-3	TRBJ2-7	CAISEGMGIPYEQYF